Listed below are T cell receptor beta chains from one sample, sequenced in a study of monozygotic twins with inflammatory bowel disease. TCRdb reprocessed the 5' RACE reads and reports one entry per CDR3 protein, with no DNA. The clone table shows roughly 150,000 distinct CDR3 sequences, with the ten largest holding 1% to 1.5%. Sequencing was performed on blood. The origin of the receptors is a human donor with ulcerative colitis or Crohn's disease, or a healthy co-twin of an affected twin (not recorded which). CDR3s include the opening cysteine and the closing phenylalanine or tryptophan. The order of the fields is J gene, V gene, CDR3 length, CDR3 protein.

TRBJ2-7,TRBV7-2,16,CASSLAPSESSYEQYF
TRBJ2-1,TRBV12-3/TRBV12-4,16,CASSQGLAGGVNEQFF
TRBJ1-1,TRBV5-1,16,CASSFGTGGGGTEAFF
TRBJ1-5,TRBV10-3,16,CAISGERTAVNQPQHF
TRBJ2-2,TRBV29-1,12,CSVGPNTGELFF
TRBJ1-2,TRBV5-1,13,CASSLEGSYGYTF
TRBJ1-1,TRBV20-1,15,CSTQRGARSNTEAFF
TRBJ2-2,TRBV18,14,CASSGTSNTGELFF
TRBJ2-2,TRBV7-3,15,CASSFGSSNTGELFF
TRBJ2-3,TRBV5-1,14,CASSPRPFTDTQYF
TRBJ2-1,TRBV5-3,15,CASSLKVRAYNEQFF
TRBJ2-7,TRBV21-1,16,CASSKVSGTGRYEQYF
TRBJ1-4,TRBV5-1,15,CASRRPGQINEKLFF
TRBJ1-2,TRBV5-1,13,CASSPEWGYGYTF
TRBJ1-4,TRBV4-2,14,CASSPGQINEKLFF
TRBJ1-4,TRBV20-1,13,CSARRQGHEKLFF
TRBJ2-7,TRBV29-1,12,CSVEGQGREQYF
TRBJ1-4,TRBV11-2,19,CASSLDYWTGCQTNEKLFF
TRBJ2-1,TRBV19,14,CASSIRDRAGEQFF
TRBJ2-7,TRBV9,14,CASSVSGSEGEQYF
TRBJ2-7,TRBV5-1,16,CASSHRLAGGPGEQYF
TRBJ1-2,TRBV20-1,14,CSAHSREWSYGYTF
TRBJ2-5,TRBV12-3/TRBV12-4,15,CASSFTSGHQETQYF
TRBJ1-3,TRBV18,18,CASSPSGQRLFSGNTIYF
TRBJ2-3,TRBV12-3/TRBV12-4,16,CASSLSSGRAFDTQYF